The present TCR beta chain was sequenced within a study of blood T cells in healthy people across ages. For the second PCR, which ran for about 7 to 11 cycles, a sample-barcoded 5' primer and a J-beta primer mix were used. In TCRdb, the 5' RACE reads were re-called with MiXCR into one record per CDR3 protein. The sample yields 550,000 to 750,000 distinct CDR3 sequences, 20% to 25% seen once. This CDR3 has 14 amino acids. Germline CDR1 DFQATT, CDR2 SNEGSKA (reference sequence). V lost 3 bases to trimming and J lost 4 bases; unmatched junction nucleotides: 7. The sample holds a few counts of this clonotype.

The receptor was isolated from a man aged 65 to 85 in good health. Sequenced sample: blood. This rearrangement joins TRBV20-1 to TRBJ2-5; 8 nucleotides align to TRBD2. The CDR3 DNA reads as TGCAGTGCTAGTTTCGGGAGGGCCCCAGAGACCCAGTACTTC. Translation gives CSASFGRAPETQYF.